The 32 T cell receptor beta chains in this list originate from one sample, sequenced in a study of blood T cells in healthy people across ages. Together with a sample-barcoded 5' primer, a J-beta primer mix was included in a second PCR lasting about 6 to 11 cycles. TCRdb fed the 5' RACE reads into MiXCR, producing one record per CDR3 protein. The table has approximately 780,000 distinct CDR3 sequences, roughly 26% seen once. The sample was also linked to a second study, of T cells of mothers and their children.

The specimen was blood. These receptors originate from a boy younger than 18 in good health.

The chain carries TRBV5-1 and TRBJ1-2, with D perhaps matching TRBD1 (5 bases). CDR3 length: 13 amino acids. Germline CDR1 and CDR2: SGHRS and YFSETQ. Trimming cost V 5 bases and J 3 bases, with 11 bases left between them. CDR3 protein: CASRGPGDYGYTF. The CDR3 nucleotides are TGCGCCAGCAGAGGTCCGGGGGACTATGGCTACACCTTC.

This clonotype was counted a few times. The chain joins TRBV5-1 to TRBJ2-2; the match to TRBD1 covers 10 bases. Germline CDR1 is SGHRS and CDR2 is YFSETQ. The J segment lost 0 bases and the V segment lost 4 bases, leaving 3 bases of the junction unmatched. The CDR3 is made up of 16 amino acids. The CDR3 nucleotides read TGCGCCAGCAGCCCAGGACAGGGGGCGAACACCGGGGAGCTGTTTTTT. This encodes CASSPGQGANTGELFF.

There are a few counts of this clonotype. This chain joins TRBV6-1 and TRBJ1-2; 8 nucleotides align to TRBD1. Germline V gene data show CDR1 as MNHNS and CDR2 as SASEGT. The CDR3 is 15 amino acids. Trimming at V came to 8 bases and at J to 4 bases, leaving 12 bases not matched to a gene. Here the CDR3 reads CASGGDRGEIYGYTF. CDR3 nucleotide sequence: TGTGCCAGCGGAGGCGACAGGGGAGAGATCTATGGCTACACCTTC.

The chain joins TRBV6-5 to TRBJ2-3; D uncertain. Germline loops: CDR1 MNHEY, CDR2 SVGAGI. V was trimmed by 6 bases and J by 3 bases, leaving 10 bases between them. The CDR3 consists of 13 residues. This CDR3 is CASSPGWTDTQYF. The DNA of the CDR3 is TGTGCCAGCAGCCCCGGGTGGACAGATACGCAGTATTTT.

This clonotype was recorded a few times. J is TRBJ2-5 and V is TRBV29-1; 8 bases are shared with TRBD2. The V gene's germline CDR1 is SQVTM and CDR2 ANQGSEA. This CDR3 has 13 amino acids. The V gene end was trimmed by 7 bases and the J gene end by 3 bases; junction bases not matched to a gene: 7. The CDR3 loop is CSAGGLGEETQYF. The DNA of the CDR3 is TGCAGCGCTGGGGGACTAGGGGAAGAGACCCAGTACTTC.

Only a few counts were recorded for this clonotype. The V and J genes are TRBV9 and TRBJ2-5; the D is unclear. The germline V gene encodes CDR1 SGDLS and CDR2 YYNGEE. The germline V and J ends were trimmed by 1 base and 0 bases, with 4 bases remaining between them. The CDR3 extends over 13 amino acids. In DNA, the CDR3 is TGTGCCAGCAGCGTAAGCAACCAAGAGACCCAGTACTTC. As protein: CASSVSNQETQYF.

This clonotype turned up a few times. The chain joins TRBV6-5 to TRBJ2-1, with D unclear. CDR3 length: 15 residues. CDR1 MNHEY and CDR2 SVGAGI come from the germline V gene. Trimming stripped 5 bases from V and 8 bases from J, with 19 bases between. CDR3 nucleotide sequence: TGTGCCAGCAGTCCTGTAAGGCCGGGTTCTGATGAGCAGTTCTTC. Protein product: CASSPVRPGSDEQFF.

The rearrangement joins TRBV12-3 or TRBV12-4 to TRBJ2-7, with D perhaps matching TRBD1 (6 bases). With 1 base removed from V and 0 bases from J, the gap between germline ends came to 16 bases. The CDR3 totals 17 residues. The CDR3 spells CASSLGIKQGTSYEQYF. CDR3 nucleotide sequence: TGTGCCAGCAGTTTAGGTATAAAACAGGGAACCTCCTACGAGCAGTACTTC.

CDR3 nucleotides: TGTGCCAGCAGTTCGACAGGTTACGGGAACTATGGCTACACCTTC. It encodes CASSSTGYGNYGYTF. The chain recombines TRBV6-5 with TRBJ1-2; D may be TRBD1 (6 bases). V lost 4 bases to trimming and J lost 2 bases, with 14 bases between them. The CDR3 totals 15 residues. Germline V gene sequence: CDR1 MNHEY, CDR2 SVGAGI.

With regard to this clonotype: Because the CDR3's place on the DNA is in doubt, the DNA is left out and the CDR3 is given as listed by TCRdb. The chain uses TRBV9 and TRBJ1-1; TRBD1, the table's D call, was not compared with the DNA. The germline V gene encodes CDR1 SGDLS and CDR2 YYNGEE. Including both end residues, the CDR3 is 14 amino acids long. CDR3: CASSVAGGITEAVF.

This clonotype came up a few times. The chain employs TRBV25-1 and TRBJ2-5, with 10 positions matching TRBD2. The V gene end was trimmed by 3 bases and the J gene end by 3 bases; junction bases not matched to a gene: 1. Germline assignment: CDR1 MGHDK and CDR2 SYGVNS. The CDR3 runs to 14 residues. The DNA of the CDR3 is TGTGCCAGCAGTGATCTAGCGGGGGAAGAGACCCAGTACTTC. It yields the protein CASSDLAGEETQYF.

This clonotype was observed a handful of times. The chain uses TRBV27 and TRBJ1-1, with D tentatively TRBD1 (6 bases). The germline V and J ends were trimmed by 1 base and 2 bases, with 14 bases remaining between them. This CDR3 comprises 16 residues. Germline V gene sequence: CDR1 MNHEY, CDR2 SMNVEV (reference sequence). The CDR3 region has the DNA TGTGCCAGCAGTTTATTTGGCAGGGGAGCAAACACTGAAGCTTTCTTT. Translating gives CASSLFGRGANTEAFF.

The genes are TRBV4-2 and TRBJ1-6, with 7 bases aligning to TRBD1. This CDR3 contains 14 residues. Per germline, CDR1 LGHNA and CDR2 YNFKEQ. Trimming took 6 bases from V and 10 from J; bases not matched to a gene: 9. CDR3 loop: CASSKGQVQSPLHF. DNA of the CDR3: TGTGCCAGCAGTAAAGGACAGGTCCAATCACCCCTCCACTTT.

This rearrangement joins TRBV20-1 to TRBJ2-5, with D perhaps given as TRBD1 or TRBD2 (5 bases each). The V gene's germline CDR1 is DFQATT and CDR2 SNEGSKA (reference sequence). CDR3 length: 14 residues. V shed 1 base and J shed 5 bases, with 14 bases lying between them. This chain's CDR3 is CSARVQGVAETQYF. The DNA of the CDR3 is TGCAGTGCTAGAGTGCAGGGAGTGGCGGAGACCCAGTACTTC.

The chain couples TRBV6-5 to TRBJ1-1, with D perhaps matching TRBD1 (6 bases). V was shortened by 6 bases and J by 4 bases, with 12 bases between the two germline ends. Germline CDR1 MNHEY, CDR2 SVGAGI. The CDR3 runs to 13 residues. The CDR3 sequence is CASSYRVGTEAFF. The CDR3 DNA reads TGTGCCAGCAGCTACAGGGTAGGCACTGAAGCTTTCTTT.

This clonotype was counted at least ten times. The chain has TRBV5-1 and TRBJ2-5; TRBD2 might be the D (5 bases). The CDR3 sequence is 13 residues long. The ends were cut back, 4 bases at V and 5 bases at J, with 12 bases in the middle. Per germline, CDR1 SGHRS and CDR2 YFSETQ. CDR3 sequence: CASSLWTGETQYF. CDR3 sequence (DNA): TGCGCCAGCAGCCTATGGACGGGGGAGACCCAGTACTTC.

CDR3 bases: TGTGCCAGCAGTTTCAGGGGTCGACAGTCCCAGCATTTT. Translating it yields CASSFRGRQSQHF. The genes are TRBV28 and TRBJ1-5, with D tentatively TRBD1 (6 bases). CDR3 size: 13 residues. Germline V gene lookup returns CDR1 MDHEN and CDR2 SYDVKM. Trimming left V 3 bases short and J 11 bases short, with 14 bases between.

This clonotype was seen a few times. The V call is TRBV2, the J call TRBJ2-2, with TRBD1 matching over 7 bases. The V and J ends lost 8 bases and 11 bases, in that order; junction bases with no gene match: 14. The CDR3 spans 14 residues. Looked up from germline, CDR1 is SNHLY and CDR2 is FYNNEI. DNA of the CDR3: TGTGCCAGCTCGTACAGCGGACAGGCGTTAGAGCTGTTTTTT. Residues: CASSYSGQALELFF. The whole variable domain, remainder taken from reference TRBV2 and TRBJ2-2, is EPEVTQTPSHQVTQMGQEVILRCVPISNHLYFYWYRQILGQKVEFLVSFYNNEISEKSEIFDDQFSVERPDGSNFTLKIRSTKLEDSAMYFCASSYSGQALELFFGEGSRLTVL.

This clonotype has a handful of counts. The J gene is TRBJ2-5, the V gene TRBV9; 7 bases line up with TRBD2. After removal of 4 bases from V and 4 bases from J, the junction contained 7 bases not matched to a gene. The germline CDR1 and CDR2 sequences are SGDLS and YYNGEE. This CDR3 comprises 14 residues. Here the CDR3 reads CASSMDSGSETQYF. The CDR3 DNA sequence: TGTGCCAGCAGCATGGATAGCGGGTCAGAGACCCAGTACTTC.

This clonotype was counted a few times. The chain employs TRBV7-2 and TRBJ2-5; D not certain. The J call is uncertain, as TRBJ2-1 better fits the DNA end. CDR1 is SGHTA, CDR2 FQGNSA, per germline. The CDR3 covers 11 residues. The CDR3, as DNA: TGTGCCAGCAGCTCCTCTTTACTCCAGTTCTTC. This translates into CASSSSLLQFF.

CDR3 residues: CASSLPQGFRLTF. In nucleotides, the CDR3 is TGTGCCAGCAGCTTACCTCAAGGGTTCAGGCTCACCTTC. V gene TRBV11-2 combines with J gene TRBJ1-2; D is unclear. The germline gives CDR1 SGHAT, CDR2 FQNNGV. The CDR3 runs to 13 residues. Trimming left V 2 bases short and J 13 bases short, with 17 bases between.

The chain is built from TRBV29-1 and TRBJ2-5; possible D gene TRBD2, 6 bases. The J call may be mistaken, given a closer DNA end match to TRBJ2-7. Germline V gene data show CDR1 as SQVTM and CDR2 as ANQGSEA. The CDR3 loop spans 13 amino acids. The DNA of the CDR3 is TGCAGCGTTGAGGCGGGGAGCACCTACGAGCAGTACTTC. Encoded protein: CSVEAGSTYEQYF.

This clonotype was seen at least ten times. The genes are TRBV10-3 and TRBJ1-1; 8 nucleotides match TRBD1. In germline, CDR1 is ENHRY, CDR2 SYGVKD. Unmatched junction bases numbered 2, after V lost 0 bases and J lost 5 bases. This CDR3 has 14 amino acids. CDR3 coding DNA: TGTGCCATCAGTGAGTCCAGGGGGCAGACTGAAGCTTTCTTT. Protein sequence: CAISESRGQTEAFF.

The V call is TRBV6-5, the J call TRBJ2-1; TRBD1 matches 7 bases. V lost 5 bases, J lost 4 bases, and 5 bases stayed unmatched. Germline CDR1 MNHEY, CDR2 SVGAGI. The length of the CDR3 is 14 residues. Here the CDR3 reads CASSIVQGYNEQFF. CDR3 nucleotides: TGTGCCAGCAGTATAGTACAGGGGTACAATGAGCAGTTCTTC.

CDR3 protein: CASSQEGLAGTEQYF. The CDR3 DNA reads as TGTGCCAGCAGCCAAGAGGGACTAGCGGGGACCGAGCAGTACTTC. The genes are TRBV3-1 and TRBJ2-7; 13 nucleotides line up with TRBD2. The CDR3 is made up of 15 amino acids. V lost 0 bases and J lost 6; bases outside the gene matches: 2. Germline-derived CDR1 and CDR2 are LGHDT and YNNKEL (reference sequence).

The chain uses TRBV20-1 and TRBJ2-1; 10 bases fit TRBD1. The DNA end favors TRBJ2-7, so the J call may be wrong. Germline CDR1 DFQATT, CDR2 SNEGSKA (reference sequence). The CDR3 totals 13 residues. CDR3 amino acids: CSASGQGYNEQYF. DNA of the CDR3: TGCAGTGCTTCGGGACAGGGGTATAACGAGCAGTACTTC.

This clonotype was picked up a small number of times. V usage is TRBV12-3 or TRBV12-4 and J usage is TRBJ2-5, with D perhaps being TRBD1 or TRBD2 (5 bases each). The ends were cut back, 7 bases at V and 5 bases at J, with 14 bases in the middle. There are 13 residues in the CDR3. CDR3 coding DNA: TGTGCCAGCACGAGGGGAATCGGGGAGACCCAGTACTTC. It is translated as CASTRGIGETQYF.

This clonotype was observed a handful of times. The rearrangement links TRBV2 to TRBJ2-5; possible D gene TRBD2, 5 bases. The germline gives CDR1 SNHLY, CDR2 FYNNEI. The CDR3 sequence is 13 residues long. The V end was cut by 4 bases, the J end by 5 bases, with 11 bases between. The CDR3 nucleotides read TGTGCCAGCAGTGCACGAGGGTTGGAGACCCAGTACTTC. This codes for CASSARGLETQYF.

V usage is TRBV5-1 and J usage is TRBJ1-1; D perhaps matches TRBD1 (6 bases). This CDR3 region has 15 residues. The germline CDR1 and CDR2 sequences are SGHRS and YFSETQ. V lost 4 bases and J lost 3, with 16 bases in between. The CDR3 loop is CASSPQDSLYTEAFF. The CDR3, as DNA: TGCGCCAGCAGCCCGCAGGACAGTTTGTACACTGAAGCTTTCTTT.

J is TRBJ1-6 and V is TRBV7-8, with 7 bases aligning to TRBD1. This CDR3 contains 19 residues. Germline V CDR1 and CDR2: SGHVS, FQNEAQ. V trimming: 3 bases; J trimming: 9 bases; junction bases outside the gene matches: 20. DNA for the CDR3: TGTGCCAGCAGCTTTCTCCAGGGGGAAGTGTCCCAGTACTTTTCACCCCTCCACTTT. This codes for CASSFLQGEVSQYFSPLHF.

A word on this clonotype: One end of the junction is discordant with germline, which a read error may explain. The gene calls are TRBV19 and TRBJ1-5; weak D call: TRBD1 (5 bases). CDR3 length: 15 residues. CDR1 and CDR2 (germline): LNHDA, SQIVND (reference sequence). The CDR3 region is CGSSPLVGVNQPQHF. CDR3 coding DNA: TGTGGCAGTAGTCCCCTAGTGGGGGTCAATCAGCCCCAGCATTTT.

The genes are TRBV7-2 and TRBJ2-5; a weak D match, TRBD2 (7 bases). From germline, CDR1 is SGHTA and CDR2 FQGNSA. The ends were cut back, 3 bases at V and 5 bases at J, with 19 bases in the middle. The CDR3 totals 16 residues. In DNA, the CDR3 is TGTGCCAGCAGCTTTTCGGCGGGGGCGGGGAGGGAGACCCAGTACTTC. It codes for CASSFSAGAGRETQYF. Filled out from reference TRBV7-2 and TRBJ2-5, the complete variable domain reads GAGVSQSPSNKVTEKGKDVELRCDPISGHTALYWYRQSLGQGLEFLIYFQGNSAPDKSGLPSDRFSAERTGGSVSTLTIQRTQQEDSAVYLCASSFSAGAGRETQYFGPGTRLLVL.